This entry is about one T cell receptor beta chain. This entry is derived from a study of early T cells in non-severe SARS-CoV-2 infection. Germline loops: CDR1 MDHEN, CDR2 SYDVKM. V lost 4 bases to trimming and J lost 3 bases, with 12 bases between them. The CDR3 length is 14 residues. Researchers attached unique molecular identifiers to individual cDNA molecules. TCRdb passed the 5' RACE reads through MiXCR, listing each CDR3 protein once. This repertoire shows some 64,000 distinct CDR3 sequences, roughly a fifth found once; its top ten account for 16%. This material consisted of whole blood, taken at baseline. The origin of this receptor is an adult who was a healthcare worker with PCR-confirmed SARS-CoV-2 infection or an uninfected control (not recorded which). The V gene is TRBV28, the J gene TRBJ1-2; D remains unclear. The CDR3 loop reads CASSSPGSYYGYTF. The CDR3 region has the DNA TGTGCCAGCAGTTCCCCAGGCAGCTACTATGGCTACACCTTC.